Each of the 20 T cell receptor beta chains below was sequenced from the same sample in a study of shared clonotypes between healthy human individuals. TCRdb's copy holds only in-frame clones and misses some; the assay was immunoSEQ multiplex PCR. The profile shows about 2 million clones, roughly 94% of them singletons. Naive CD8 cells, CD45RO-negative and positively selected for CCR7, excluded terminally differentiated effector memory CD45RA+ cells. Sequenced material: naive CD8+ T cells sorted from blood. The receptors derive from a man in his late teens or twenties in good health.

The chain is built from TRBV11-2 and TRBJ2-3; TRBD2 agrees at 8 bases. The CDR3 loop spans 15 amino acids. V was pared by 1 base and J by 3 bases, with 3 bases of the junction left unmatched. Germline CDR1 is SGHAT and CDR2 is FQNNGV. The CDR3 here is CASSLVASGTDTQYF. CDR3 nucleotide sequence: TGTGCCAGCAGCTTAGTCGCTAGCGGGACAGATACGCAGTATTTT.

CDR3 bases: TGTGCCAGCAGCCTCCTCGGACAGGACGGAGAGACCCAGTACTTC. Its translation is CASSLLGQDGETQYF. The rearrangement joins TRBV7-9 to TRBJ2-5; 7 bases map to TRBD1. This CDR3 contains 15 residues. The V gene's germline CDR1 is SEHNR and CDR2 FQNEAQ (reference sequence). The trim removed 5 bases at V and 4 bases at J, leaving 10 bases unmatched.

The chain recombines TRBV4-3 with TRBJ1-6; D not certain. Germline CDR1 is LGHNA and CDR2 is YSLEER. The ends were cut back, 0 bases at V and 4 bases at J, with 13 bases in the middle. The CDR3 runs to 17 residues. The DNA of the CDR3 is TGCGCCAGCAGCCAAGATCCGGCGAGCCCGTATAATTCACCCCTCCACTTT. Its translation: CASSQDPASPYNSPLHF.

The CDR3 DNA is TGTGCCAGCAGCTTAACTCAGGGCAAAAATCAGCCCCAGCATTTT. It is translated as CASSLTQGKNQPQHF. The rearrangement joins TRBV11-2 to TRBJ1-5, with D maybe TRBD1 (5 bases). CDR1 is SGHAT, CDR2 FQNNGV, per germline. This CDR3 comprises 15 residues. V was trimmed by 2 bases and J by 4 bases, leaving 12 bases between them.

V gene TRBV5-8 combines with J gene TRBJ1-5, with D possibly matching TRBD1 (6 bases). The CDR3 contains 15 residues. V gave up 2 bases and J gave up 4 bases, with 13 bases separating them. Germline CDR1 SGHTS, CDR2 YDEGEE. The CDR3 region is CASSFRGTPNQPQHF. The CDR3 DNA reads TGTGCCAGCAGCTTTAGGGGGACACCTAATCAGCCCCAGCATTTT.

The chain employs TRBV5-6 and TRBJ2-5; no clear D gene. V gave up 7 bases and J gave up 2 bases, with 12 bases separating them. Germline V gives CDR1 SGHDT, CDR2 YYEEEE. This CDR3 has 13 amino acids. This CDR3 reads CASLESPQETQYF. Here the CDR3 DNA reads TGTGCCAGCCTGGAGAGTCCTCAAGAGACCCAGTACTTC.

The V and J genes are TRBV27 and TRBJ2-5, with TRBD2 matching 8 bases. Germline lookup yields CDR1 MNHEY and CDR2 SMNVEV (reference sequence). This CDR3 has 15 residues. Germline trimming cut 5 bases from V and 3 bases from J; bases unmatched to any gene: 8. In nucleotides, the CDR3 is TGTGCCAGCAGTCCAGGGACTAGACCCAAAGAGACCCAGTACTTC. Protein: CASSPGTRPKETQYF.

The CDR3 coding sequence is TGTGCCAGTAGTCCAGTAGCAACCTATGGCTACACCTTC. Protein product: CASSPVATYGYTF. The rearrangement joins TRBV19 to TRBJ1-2; no clear D gene. V lost 5 bases and J lost 4, with 11 bases in between. The length of the CDR3 is 13 residues. CDR1 and CDR2 (germline): LNHDA, SQIVND (reference sequence). Drawing the rest from reference TRBV19 and TRBJ1-2, the complete variable domain is DGGITQSPKYLFRKEGQNVTLSCEQNLNHDAMYWYRQDPGQGLRLIYYSQIVNDFQKGDIAEGYSVSREKKESFPLTVTSAQKNPTAFYLCASSPVATYGYTFGSGTRLTVV.

This clone is a singleton in its sample. J is TRBJ1-1 and V is TRBV25-1; D possibly corresponds to TRBD1 (5 bases). The germline V gene has CDR1 MGHDK and CDR2 SYGVNS. Trimming took 6 bases from V and 4 from J, leaving 12 bases between them. This CDR3 has 13 amino acids. CDR3 residues: CASRQGYGTEAFF. The CDR3 nucleotides read TGTGCCAGCAGGCAGGGTTACGGCACTGAAGCTTTCTTT.

The chain is built from TRBV13 and TRBJ1-6; D call uncertain. The V gene's germline CDR1 is PRHDT and CDR2 FYEKMQ (reference sequence). This CDR3 contains 15 residues. Trimming removed 5 bases from V and 13 bases from J, with 21 bases in between. The CDR3, as DNA: TGTGCCAGCAGCACCCTCGGGGATCCGGGTTCGCCCCTCCACTTT. This sequence encodes CASSTLGDPGSPLHF.

This clone has a single count. This chain uses TRBV4-1 with TRBJ2-1, with TRBD2 identical over 9 bases. Unmatched junction bases numbered 4, after V lost 0 bases and J lost 1 base. CDR1 and CDR2 (germline): MGHRA, YSYEKL. The CDR3 totals 17 residues. The chain's CDR3 is CASSQDLAGGSYNEQFF. As DNA, the CDR3 is TGCGCCAGCAGCCAAGATTTGGCGGGGGGGTCCTACAATGAGCAGTTCTTC.

The chain joins TRBV4-2 to TRBJ1-2; weak D call: TRBD1 (5 bases). The germline CDR1 and CDR2 sequences are LGHNA and YNFKEQ. The CDR3 runs 15 residues. V dropped 0 bases and J dropped 2 bases, with 10 bases sitting between them. CDR3 amino acids: CASSQDPGVNYGYTF. The DNA for the CDR3 is TGTGCCAGCAGCCAAGATCCGGGGGTCAACTATGGCTACACCTTC.

This clone was detected only once. The chain recombines TRBV4-3 with TRBJ2-7, with D unclear. Germline V gene lookup returns CDR1 LGHNA and CDR2 YSLEER. Trimming pared 0 bases from V and 3 bases from J, leaving 9 bases between. The CDR3 is made up of 14 amino acids. CDR3: CASSQDHSHYEQYF. As DNA, the CDR3 is TGCGCCAGCAGCCAAGATCACAGTCACTACGAGCAGTACTTC.

The rearrangement joins TRBV6-5 to TRBJ2-3; D ambiguous. V lost 3 bases to trimming and J lost 0 bases, with 4 bases between them. The germline V gene encodes CDR1 MNHEY and CDR2 SVGAGI. The CDR3 totals 13 residues. The CDR3 DNA reads as TGTGCCAGCAGTTATGCTAGCACAGATACGCAGTATTTT. This sequence encodes CASSYASTDTQYF.

The chain links TRBV11-3 to TRBJ1-2, with a possible D match to TRBD1 (6 bases). Germline assignment: CDR1 SGHNT and CDR2 YENEEA. Trimming cost V 0 bases and J 5 bases, with 13 bases left between them. This CDR3 spans 15 amino acids. This chain's CDR3 is CASSLDEYRAYGYTF. CDR3 DNA sequence: TGTGCCAGCAGCTTAGATGAGTACAGGGCTTATGGCTACACCTTC.

Comment on this clone: Other DNA sequences in the sample encode the same CDR3. V gene TRBV27 combines with J gene TRBJ2-7; no clear D. Between the trimmed V and J ends, which lost 2 bases and 1 base, there was a span of 9 bases. In germline, CDR1 is MNHEY, CDR2 SMNVEV (reference sequence). The CDR3 has 14 residues. CDR3 DNA: TGTGCCAGCAGTTTAACCGGTGAGTCCTACGAGCAGTACTTC. Protein sequence: CASSLTGESYEQYF.

V is TRBV2 and J is TRBJ2-1, with 7 nucleotides matching TRBD2. The CDR3 consists of 16 residues. V shed 2 bases and J 5 bases; nucleotides not matched to a gene: 9. Germline V gene sequence: CDR1 SNHLY, CDR2 FYNNEI. CDR3: CASSEYGGRIDNEQFF. The CDR3 nucleotides read TGTGCCAGCAGTGAATACGGCGGGAGAATAGACAATGAGCAGTTCTTC.

The V gene is TRBV6-5, the J gene TRBJ2-5; D may match TRBD1 or TRBD2 (5 bases each). The germline gives CDR1 MNHEY, CDR2 SVGAGI. V was trimmed by 2 bases and J by 2 bases, leaving 9 bases between them. The CDR3 has 14 residues. This chain's CDR3 is CASSYVGVQETQYF. The CDR3 DNA reads as TGTGCCAGCAGTTACGTGGGGGTGCAAGAGACCCAGTACTTC.

This clone has a handful of counts. Other DNA sequences in the sample encode the same CDR3. The chain links TRBV28 to TRBJ1-5; D is unclear. The CDR3 covers 13 residues. The V gene lost 2 bases and the J gene lost 2 bases, with 4 bases spanning the gap. The germline V gene has CDR1 MDHEN and CDR2 SYDVKM. In DNA, the CDR3 is TGTGCCAGCAGTTTAATCGGCAATCAGCCCCAGCATTTT. It specifies CASSLIGNQPQHF.

The V gene is TRBV7-2, the J gene TRBJ2-7, with no clear D. Trimming stripped 5 bases from V and 2 bases from J, with 10 bases between. From germline, CDR1 is SGHTA and CDR2 FQGNSA. The CDR3 has 13 residues. CDR3 bases: TGTGCCAGCAGCCTTATAACAGCCTACGAGCAGTACTTC. Protein: CASSLITAYEQYF. The whole variable domain, filled in from reference TRBV7-2 and TRBJ2-7, reads GAGVSQSPSNKVTEKGKDVELRCDPISGHTALYWYRQSLGQGLEFLIYFQGNSAPDKSGLPSDRFSAERTGGSVSTLTIQRTQQEDSAVYLCASSLITAYEQYFGPGTRLTVT.